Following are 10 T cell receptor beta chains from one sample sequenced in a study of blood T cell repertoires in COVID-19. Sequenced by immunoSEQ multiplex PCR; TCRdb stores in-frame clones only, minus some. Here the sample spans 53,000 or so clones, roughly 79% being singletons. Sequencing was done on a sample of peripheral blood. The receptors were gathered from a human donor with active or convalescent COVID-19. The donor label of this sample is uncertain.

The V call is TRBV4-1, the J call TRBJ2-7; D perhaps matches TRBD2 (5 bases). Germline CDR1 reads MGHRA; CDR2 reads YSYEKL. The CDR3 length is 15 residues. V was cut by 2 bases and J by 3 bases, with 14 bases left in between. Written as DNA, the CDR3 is TGCGCCAGCAGCCAAAGACCGTTGAGCGGCTACGAGCAGTACTTC. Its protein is CASSQRPLSGYEQYF.

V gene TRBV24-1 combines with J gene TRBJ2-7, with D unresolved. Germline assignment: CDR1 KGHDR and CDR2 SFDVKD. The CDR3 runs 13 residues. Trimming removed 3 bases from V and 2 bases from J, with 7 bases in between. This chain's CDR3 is CATSDPPTYEQYF. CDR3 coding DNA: TGTGCCACCAGTGATCCCCCAACCTACGAGCAGTACTTC.

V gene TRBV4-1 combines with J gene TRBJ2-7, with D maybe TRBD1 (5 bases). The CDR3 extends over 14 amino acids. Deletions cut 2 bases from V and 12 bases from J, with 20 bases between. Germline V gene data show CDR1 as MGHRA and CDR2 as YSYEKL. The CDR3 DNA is TGCGCCAGCAGCCAACCAGGGCCCGAAGAGTCTAGGTACTTC. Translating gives CASSQPGPEESRYF.

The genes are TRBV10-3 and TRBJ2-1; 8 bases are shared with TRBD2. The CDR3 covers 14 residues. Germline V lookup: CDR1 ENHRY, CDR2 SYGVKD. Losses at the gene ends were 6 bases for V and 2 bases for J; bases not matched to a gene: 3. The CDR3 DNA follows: TGTGCCATCAGGGAACTAGCGGCCTACAATGAGCAGTTCTTC. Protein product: CAIRELAAYNEQFF.

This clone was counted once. The CDR3 region has the DNA TGTGCCAGCAGCTTGGTAACTTCTTACGAGCAGTACTTC. As protein: CASSLVTSYEQYF. V and J are TRBV5-4 and TRBJ2-7, with no clear D. This CDR3 has 13 amino acids. Germline CDR1 SGHNT, CDR2 YYREEE (reference sequence). V lost 0 bases and J lost 4, with 8 bases in between.

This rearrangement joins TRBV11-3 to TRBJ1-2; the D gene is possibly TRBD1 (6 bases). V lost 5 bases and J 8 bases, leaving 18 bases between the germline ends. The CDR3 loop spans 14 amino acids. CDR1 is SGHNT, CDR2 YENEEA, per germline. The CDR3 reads CASSPTGTLRGYTF. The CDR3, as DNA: TGTGCCAGCAGCCCCACCGGGACACTCCGCGGCTACACCTTC. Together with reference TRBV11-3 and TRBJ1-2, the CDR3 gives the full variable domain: EAGVVQSPRYKIIEKKQPVAFWCNPISGHNTLYWYLQNLGQGPELLIRYENEEAVDDSQLPKDRFSAERLKGVDSTLKIQPAELGDSAVYLCASSPTGTLRGYTFGSGTRLTVV.

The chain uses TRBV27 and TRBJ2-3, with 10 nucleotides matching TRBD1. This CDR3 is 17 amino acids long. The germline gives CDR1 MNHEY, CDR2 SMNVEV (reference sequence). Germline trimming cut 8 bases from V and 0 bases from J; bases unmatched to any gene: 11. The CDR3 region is CASCRTGGNPSTDTQYF. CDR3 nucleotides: TGTGCCAGCTGTAGGACAGGGGGGAACCCTAGCACAGATACGCAGTATTTT.

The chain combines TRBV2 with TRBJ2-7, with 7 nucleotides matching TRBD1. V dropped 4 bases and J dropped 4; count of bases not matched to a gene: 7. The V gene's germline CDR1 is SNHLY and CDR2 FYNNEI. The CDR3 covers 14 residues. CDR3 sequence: CASSGGQSLYEQYF. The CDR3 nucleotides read TGTGCCAGCAGTGGGGGACAGTCACTGTACGAGCAGTACTTC.

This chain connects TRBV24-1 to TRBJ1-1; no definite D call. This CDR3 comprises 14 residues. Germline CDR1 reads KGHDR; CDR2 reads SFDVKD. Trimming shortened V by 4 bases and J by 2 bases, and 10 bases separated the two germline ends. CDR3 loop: CATSEGGSNTEAFF. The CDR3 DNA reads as TGTGCCACCAGTGAGGGTGGGAGCAACACTGAAGCTTTCTTT.

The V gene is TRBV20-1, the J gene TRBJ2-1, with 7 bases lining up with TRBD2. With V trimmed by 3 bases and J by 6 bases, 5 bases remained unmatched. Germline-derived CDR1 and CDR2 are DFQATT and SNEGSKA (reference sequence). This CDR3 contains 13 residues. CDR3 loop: CSASWEGPNEQFF. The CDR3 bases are TGCAGTGCTAGTTGGGAGGGCCCCAATGAGCAGTTCTTC.